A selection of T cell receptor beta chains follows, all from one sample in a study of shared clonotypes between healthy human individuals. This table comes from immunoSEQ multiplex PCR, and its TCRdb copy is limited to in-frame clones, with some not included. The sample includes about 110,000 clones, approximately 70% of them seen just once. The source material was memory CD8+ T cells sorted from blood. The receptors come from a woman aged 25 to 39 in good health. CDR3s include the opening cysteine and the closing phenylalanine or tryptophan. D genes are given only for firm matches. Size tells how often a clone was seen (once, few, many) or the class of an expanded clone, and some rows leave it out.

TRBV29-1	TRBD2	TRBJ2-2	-	TGCAGCGTGACAAATACACTAGCGGGCGACACCGGGGAGCTGTTTTTT	CSVTNTLAGDTGELFF
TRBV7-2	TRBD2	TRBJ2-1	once	TGTGCCAGCATGCTGACTAGCGGGAGGGGTTCCTACAATGAGCAGTTCTTC	CASMLTSGRGSYNEQFF
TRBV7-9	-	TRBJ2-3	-	TGTGCCAGCAGCTTAGGTATTATCCCCACAGATACGCAGTATTTT	CASSLGIIPTDTQYF
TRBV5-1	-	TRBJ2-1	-	TGCGCCAGCAGCTTGGAGACCGCCACCTACAATGAGCAGTTCTTC	CASSLETATYNEQFF
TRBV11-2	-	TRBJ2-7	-	TGTGCCAGCAGCTTGTTTACGGGGCCCTACGAGCAGTACTTC	CASSLFTGPYEQYF
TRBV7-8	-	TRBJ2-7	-	TGTGCCAGCAGCTTAGGCATCGCCTACGAGCAGTACTTC	CASSLGIAYEQYF
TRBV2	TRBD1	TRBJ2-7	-	TGTGCCAGCGGAACAGGGGCCTCCTACGAGCAGTACTTC	CASGTGASYEQYF
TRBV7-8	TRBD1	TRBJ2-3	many	TGTGCCAGCAGCTTAGTGAACAGGGGGCCCCTGGATACGCAGTATTTT	CASSLVNRGPLDTQYF
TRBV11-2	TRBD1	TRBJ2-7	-	TGTGCCAGCAGCTTAGTCGGCCAGGGGGCGGGAGAGCAGTACTTC	CASSLVGQGAGEQYF
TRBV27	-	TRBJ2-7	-	TGTGCCAGCGGATTACCGGGCCTGGGAAACTACGAGCAGTACTTC	CASGLPGLGNYEQYF
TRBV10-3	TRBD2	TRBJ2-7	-	TGTGCCATCAGTGTCTCGGAGCGGGGGCTCTCCTACGAGCAGTACTTC	CAISVSERGLSYEQYF
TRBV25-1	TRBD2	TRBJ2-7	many	TGTGCCAGCAGTGAATCTGGCGGGAGGTTCGACGAGCAGTACTTC	CASSESGGRFDEQYF
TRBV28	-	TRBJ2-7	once	TGTGCCAGCAGTTTGGGCGGCTACGAGCAGTACTTC	CASSLGGYEQYF
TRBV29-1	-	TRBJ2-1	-	TGCAGCGCCCCGTCGGGCGCCGAGCAGTTCTTC	CSAPSGAEQFF
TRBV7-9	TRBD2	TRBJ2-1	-	TGTGCCAGCAGCTCTCCCCGGGCCAGCGGGAGGGGGGGTGAGCAGTTCTTC	CASSSPRASGRGGEQFF
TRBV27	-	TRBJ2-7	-	TGTGCCAGCAGCCCTTGGAGCTCCTACGAGCAGTACTTC	CASSPWSSYEQYF
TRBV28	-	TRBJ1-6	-	TGTGCCAGCAGTCAACGACATTGGGGTAATTCACCCCTCCACTTT	CASSQRHWGNSPLHF
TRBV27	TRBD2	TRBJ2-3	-	TGTGCCAGCAGCCGACAGGGGGCCCGACTAGCGGGAGGGCTAACAGATACGCAGTATTTT	CASSRQGARLAGGLTDTQYF